The rows below give T cell receptor beta chains drawn from one sample of a study of T cell clusters in autoimmune cytopenias. TCRdb re-called the multiplex PCR reads, yielding one record per CDR3 amino acid sequence without DNA. Its listing shows under 8,500 distinct CDR3 sequences. These data were also reused for a study on T cell repertoires in aging, cancer and after chemotherapy.

The specimen sequenced was peripheral blood. The receptors were sampled from a human donor in good health. CDR3s include the opening cysteine and the closing phenylalanine or tryptophan. Size is omitted from some rows. Given values are once, few, many or a class for expanded clones.

.	TRBJ1-5	TRBV11-1	CASSLAANQPQHF
.	TRBJ2-5	TRBV19	CASSIGDGETQYF
.	TRBJ2-7	TRBV30	CAWSVEQSYEQYF
medium-sized	TRBJ2-1	TRBV6-1	CASSLTDRYGNEQFF
.	TRBJ2-5	TRBV19	CATNMGRVRYF
medium-sized	TRBJ2-5	TRBV11-1	CASKSLVVGTQYF
.	TRBJ2-1	TRBV19	CASRRGGLVTEQFF
.	TRBJ2-7	TRBV6-2/TRBV6-3	CASRTSADYEQYF
.	TRBJ1-6	TRBV6-6	CATFPTSYNSPLHF
.	TRBJ2-1	TRBV30	CAWSKDRANEQFF
.	TRBJ1-5	TRBV12-3/TRBV12-4	CASSLSANQPQHF
.	TRBJ2-7	TRBV6-2/TRBV6-3	CASSSRGSNLRYEQYF
.	TRBJ1-5	TRBV27	CASSHRDSNQPQHF
.	TRBJ1-5	TRBV19	CASSGGQGGNQPQHF
.	TRBJ1-2	TRBV30	CAWTGQDIGGYTF
.	TRBJ2-7	TRBV6-6	CASSYAGVRGSEQYF
.	TRBJ1-3	TRBV19	CASGQGAQAGNTIYF
.	TRBJ2-5	TRBV5-5	CASSPRAGTGQETQYF
medium-sized	TRBJ2-1	TRBV29-1	CSVGTSGRVGEQFF
.	TRBJ2-5	TRBV6-6	CASSGIRQDFVQETQYF
.	TRBJ2-1	TRBV5-6	CASSLARVGNEQFF
.	TRBJ2-5	TRBV7-9	CASSYEGTQYF
.	TRBJ2-2	TRBV5-4	CASSSTSANTGELFF
medium-sized	TRBJ2-7	TRBV6-6	CASSYSNAATGMYEQYF
.	TRBJ1-6	TRBV5-4	CASSQEGRQGNSPLHF
.	TRBJ2-3	TRBV5-1	CASSPQVGVYTDTQYF
medium-sized	TRBJ2-3	TRBV19	CASGSGTDTQYF
.	TRBJ2-1	TRBV13	CASSTTGDTLLSYNEQFF
.	TRBJ1-5	TRBV10-3	CASNVGPSPQHF
.	TRBJ2-3	TRBV5-6	CASSLVGDTQYF
.	TRBJ1-6	TRBV15	CATSRDPGQLGSPLHF
medium-sized	TRBJ1-2	TRBV6-5	CASSPRHIPGYTF
.	TRBJ1-2	TRBV29-1	CSALGGYDGYTF
.	TRBJ2-2	TRBV30	CAWKTLSREGELFF
medium-sized	TRBJ2-1	TRBV19	CASNGRWAHNEQFF
.	TRBJ2-7	TRBV6-6	CASSPDPFGQGSYEQYF
.	TRBJ2-3	TRBV11-1	CASSIPRGPRQYF
.	TRBJ2-5	TRBV19	CASSRGELYETQYF
.	TRBJ2-2	TRBV12-3/TRBV12-4	CAQAQRLDTGELFF
medium-sized	TRBJ2-2	TRBV19	CASSLTGPTGELFF
.	TRBJ2-5	TRBV6-1	CASSERLGETQYF
.	TRBJ2-5	TRBV27	CASGILGLAGGLVQETQYF
.	TRBJ2-1	TRBV6-6	CASRTSGRGNEQFF
medium-sized	TRBJ2-1	TRBV11-1	CASSSSEGAYNEQFF
.	TRBJ2-3	TRBV7-9	CASSLGGTRDTQYF
.	TRBJ2-7	TRBV20-1	CSARDARLSPYEQYF